This T cell receptor (beta chain) was found in a study of identical twins' blood T cells. Broader study findings: Twins shared more top CDR3 clonotypes than unrelated donors did.

The sample holds many counts of this clonotype. Its specificity is not known. One entry per CDR3 protein results from TCRdb running MiXCR on the 5' RACE reads. The sample contains 300,000 to 400,000 distinct CDR3 sequences, under 30% of which appear only once. Specimen: PBMCs. The receptor was isolated from a woman aged 18 to 55 in good health.

This chain's CDR3 is CASSTNYGYTF. In DNA form, the CDR3 reads TGTGCCAGCAGTACAAACTATGGCTACACCTTC. This chain links TRBV25-1 with TRBJ1-2; no firm D call. There are 11 residues in the CDR3. V shed 5 bases and J shed 2 bases, with 3 bases lying between them. Germline CDR1 reads MGHDK; CDR2 reads SYGVNS.